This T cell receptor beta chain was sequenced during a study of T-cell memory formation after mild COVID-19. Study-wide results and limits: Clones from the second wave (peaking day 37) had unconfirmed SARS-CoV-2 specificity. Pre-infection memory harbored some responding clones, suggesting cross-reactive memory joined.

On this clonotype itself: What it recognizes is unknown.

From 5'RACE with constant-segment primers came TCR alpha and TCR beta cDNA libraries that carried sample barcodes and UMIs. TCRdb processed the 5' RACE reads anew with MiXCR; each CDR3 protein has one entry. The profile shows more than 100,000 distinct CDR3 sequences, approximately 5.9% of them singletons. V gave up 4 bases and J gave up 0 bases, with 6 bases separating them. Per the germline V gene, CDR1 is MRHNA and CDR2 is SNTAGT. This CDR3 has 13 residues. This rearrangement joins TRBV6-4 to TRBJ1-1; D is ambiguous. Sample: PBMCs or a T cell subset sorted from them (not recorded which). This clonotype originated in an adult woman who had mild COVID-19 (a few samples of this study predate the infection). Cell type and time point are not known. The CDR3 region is CASSATVNTEAFF. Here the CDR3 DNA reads TGTGCCAGCAGTGCCACAGTGAACACTGAAGCTTTCTTT.